The source of this T cell receptor (beta chain) is a study of cytomegalovirus exposure and HLA in healthy donors (dated by TCRdb to between 2016 and 2019). In the study overall: According to a later analysis, the approximately 120 validation repertoires were produced on the same platform as the roughly 600 repertoires of the first cohort. To predict cytomegalovirus infection status, the study brought together high-throughput TCR immunosequencing, statistical association of individual TCRs with disease status, and machine learning. Besides the first cohort of around 700 subjects, a separate validation cohort made up of 120 or so different subjects was used. The study aimed to test whether cataloging public T cell receptors could reveal signatures of past pathogen exposure. The research as a whole found: Most TCR sequences were observed very rarely across donors, whereas some public TCRs were present in many individuals. In vitro tests confirmed that a few of the cytomegalovirus-associated TCR beta chains recognize cytomegalovirus antigens. The authors suggested that the approach could potentially be extended to other disease states and immunological phenotypes. In both the original and validation cohorts, the classifier was reported to diagnose cytomegalovirus status with high specificity and sensitivity. A later analysis lacked HLA typing for the validation cohort, so it scored co-occurrence in that cohort across all 110 or so repertoires. The study gave a list of under 200 TCR beta chains associated with cytomegalovirus. Of the cluster scores, 90% to 95% were above 0 in a later analysis, which found that TCRs clustered in the first cohort also tended to co-occur in the 90 to 150 validation repertoires.

Concerning this clone: Its antigen remains undetermined. The input lacks base qualities; no much larger clone sits a single base away.

The CDR3 covers 16 residues, taking in both the cysteine and the phenylalanine. The sequence is cut down to CDR3 DNA, 48 bases in frame from base 1. From V the trimming removes 0 bases and from J it removes 4 bases, while the gene matches leave 5 bases of the junction unaccounted for. The germline V gene provides CDR1 SGHTA and CDR2 FQGNSA. Library preparation used the immunoSEQ multiplex PCR assay. Per the source publication's procedure: To diagnose cytomegalovirus status from the catalog of TCR beta chain sequences, a statistical classification framework was built. Entries here come from immuneACCESS through TCRdb and include only in-frame sequences with V and J called. Some clones fail to appear in such tables; in the studies checked, an unresolved V gene covers under half of the shortfall, and the cause of the remainder is unknown. That table supplies the V and J calls and clone size; D and trimming were determined from the DNA. The sample table shows about 120,000 clones, and approximately 90% are seen once. The ten top clones hold 6% to 7% of the sample.

The donors belonged to the validation cohort of around 120 subjects, which was separate from the approximately 610-subject first cohort. The chain is made from TRBV7-2 and TRBJ2-7, and TRBD2 matches 11 of the central bases. This TCR was recovered from a woman aged 18-29 years in good health and CMV-seropositive. The sample consisted of PBMCs. The CDR3 region: CASSLAPSGRTYEQYF. The sequence in DNA is TGTGCCAGCAGCTTAGCACCTAGCGGGAGGACTTACGAGCAGTACTTC.